This T cell receptor beta chain was captured by sequencing in a study of OX40 agonist ivuxolimab in advanced cancers. Regarding the study in general: Ivuxolimab, which targeted the costimulatory receptor OX40 (CD134), was an agonistic, fully human IgG2 monoclonal antibody. Prior anti-PD-1, anti-PD-L1 or anti-CTLA-4 therapy was permitted, and less than 45% of dose-escalation patients had received checkpoint inhibitors. Partial responses occurred in three dose-escalation patients, of whom one had hepatocellular carcinoma and two had cutaneous melanoma. The dose-escalation cohort was around 83% male with a mean age of about 65 years, ranging from roughly 23 to 79. Peripheral TCRbeta sequencing aimed to test whether ivuxolimab altered TCR sequence diversity and caused clonal T-cell expansion. Intravenous ivuxolimab was administered to patients every 2 weeks at six dose levels: 0.01, 0.1, 0.3, 1.5, 3 and 10 mg/kg. Of the approximately 54 dose-escalation patients, hepatocellular carcinoma was present in around 19, melanoma in roughly 15, renal cell carcinoma in 9 and head and neck cancer in 9. The paper describes the monotherapy dose-escalation part (N of about 47 patients) of the phase I trial of ivuxolimab.

Genomic DNA was extracted from sorted cells for sequencing of the TCRbeta CDR3 region. TCRbeta CDR3 regions were sequenced using the immunoSEQ Assay. TCRdb obtained this table from immuneACCESS and retained in-frame rearrangements with V and J assigned. These tables miss some clones; where compared with another copy, unresolved V genes account for less than half of the shortfall, and the remainder is unexplained. This sample comprises approximately 31,000 clones, around four fifths of them detected only once. The ten largest clones capture around 21% of the sample. Overall results and qualifications from the work: Which antigens the clonally expanded peripheral T cells were specific for was not determined. At doses from 0.1 to 3.0 mg/kg, clonal expansion was seen in both CD4+ and CD8+ blood T cells between baseline and week 6. After ivuxolimab, CD8+ T cells had more expanded clones than CD4+ T cells on average. Low levels of normalized T-cell clonal expansion were also seen in some patients who did not respond. In the 0.1-3.0 mg/kg groups, partial responders were among the patients with the lowest normalized peripheral clonal expansion, particularly in CD8+ T cells.

CDR1 and CDR2 (ENHRY, SYGVKD) derive from the germline V gene. The CDR3, cysteine through phenylalanine, is 13 amino acids long. The entry retains the CDR3 DNA only, 39 bases that are in frame from base 1. V is pared back by 6 bases and J by 5 bases, with 11 bases lying between the germline termini. This clone is considered medium-sized (0.01 to 0.1%). Its antigen is unknown. No per-base quality is available; no much larger clone lies one base away. Patients with a history of autoimmune disease or receiving systemic immunosuppression were excluded from the trial. Peripheral blood for TCR sequencing was drawn from every dose cohort at baseline, at cycle 4 day 1 and at cycle 7 day 1. Samples came from an open-label, multicenter, first-in-human phase I dose-escalation trial of ivuxolimab. The trial enrolled adults with locally advanced or metastatic head and neck squamous cell, hepatocellular, melanoma or renal cell carcinoma. Before TCR sequencing, CD4+ and CD8+ T cells were separately sorted from peripheral blood.

The chain was built from TRBV10-3 and TRBJ1-5; TRBD1 is perhaps the D gene, given 5 matching bases. Specimen: CD4+ or CD8+ T cells sorted from blood, collected in a trial of the OX40 agonist ivuxolimab. The source of this sequence is an adult with an advanced solid tumor such as melanoma, head and neck, liver or kidney cancer. CDR3 protein: CAISPGTDQPQHF. In nucleotides, the sequence is TGTGCCATCAGCCCCGGGACGGATCAGCCCCAGCATTTT.